This TCR beta chain was found in a study of identical twins. Broader study findings: Out-of-frame alpha sequences shared between twins exhibited an excess of low generation probability. Among monozygotic twins, out-of-frame TCR alpha sharing exceeded what models predicted. Fewer insertions characterized abundant cord blood beta clonotypes, whereas memory repertoires showed none.

This clonotype was seen a handful of times. Antigen unknown. Addition of a universal primer site occurred through template switching, and cDNA carried unique molecular identifiers. TCRdb reanalysed the 5' RACE reads using MiXCR and keeps one entry per CDR3 protein. The sample yields roughly 710,000 distinct CDR3 sequences, 6% to 6.5% seen once. The sequence came from a man aged 18 to 29 in good health. The sequenced sample was naive T cells sorted from blood.

The CDR3 reads CASSLVRDSNQPQHF. In nucleotides, the CDR3 is TGTGCCAGCAGCTTGGTCAGGGACAGCAATCAGCCCCAGCATTTT. The chain is built from TRBV5-6 and TRBJ1-5, with D perhaps matching TRBD1 (5 bases). V lost 0 bases and J lost 1, with 8 bases in between. The germline V gene encodes CDR1 SGHDT and CDR2 YYEEEE. This CDR3 is built from 15 residues.